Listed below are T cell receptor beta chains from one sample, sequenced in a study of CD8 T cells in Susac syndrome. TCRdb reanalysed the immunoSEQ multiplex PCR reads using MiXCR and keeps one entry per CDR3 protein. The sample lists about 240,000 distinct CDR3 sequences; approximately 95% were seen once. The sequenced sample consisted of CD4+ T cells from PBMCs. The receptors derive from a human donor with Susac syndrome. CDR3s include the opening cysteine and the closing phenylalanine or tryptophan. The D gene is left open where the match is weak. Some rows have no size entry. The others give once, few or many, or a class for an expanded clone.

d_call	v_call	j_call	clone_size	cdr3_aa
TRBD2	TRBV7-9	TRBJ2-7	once	CASSPRRSSGKHEQYF
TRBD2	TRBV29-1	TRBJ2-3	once	CSVDPKKTSGRATDTQYF
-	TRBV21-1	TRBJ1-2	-	CASSKDRHTLF
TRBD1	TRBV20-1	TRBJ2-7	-	CSARARDRSYERQYF
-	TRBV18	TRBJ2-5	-	CASSPRGGEFDETQYF
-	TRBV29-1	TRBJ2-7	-	CSVEFGRPSSYEQYF
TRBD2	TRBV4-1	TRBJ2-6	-	CASSRPTSGEHIGANVLTF
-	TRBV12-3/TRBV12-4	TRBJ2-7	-	CASRVQDGSYEQYF
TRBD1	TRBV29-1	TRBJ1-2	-	CSVEGEAGGQGYTF
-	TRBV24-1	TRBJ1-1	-	CATSDPTGYGGTEAFF
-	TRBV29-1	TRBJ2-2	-	CSVLQGWTGELFF
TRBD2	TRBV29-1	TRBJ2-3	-	CSVEAGGSVDTQYF
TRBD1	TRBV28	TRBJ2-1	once	CASQWTGGWNEQFF
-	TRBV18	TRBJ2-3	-	CASSPPSLDTQYF
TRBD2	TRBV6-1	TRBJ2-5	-	CASSQITGTSVQETQYF
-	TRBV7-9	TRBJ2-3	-	CASSLGLATDTQYF
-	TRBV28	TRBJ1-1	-	CASGARRWAFF
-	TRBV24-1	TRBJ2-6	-	CATSDFIQGPFPPGANVLTF
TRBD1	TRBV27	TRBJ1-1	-	CASSYGQATEAFF
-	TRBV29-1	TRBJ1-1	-	CSVEGTGNTEAFF
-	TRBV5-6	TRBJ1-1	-	CASSRVANTEAFF
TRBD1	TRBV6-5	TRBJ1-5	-	CASSRTGAYQPQHF
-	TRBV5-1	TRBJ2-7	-	CASSLDHDRREQYF
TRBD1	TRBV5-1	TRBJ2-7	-	CASSAKTGSYEQYF
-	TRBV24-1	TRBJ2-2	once	CATRPSLAGELFF
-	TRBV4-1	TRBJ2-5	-	CASSQAQTVETQYF
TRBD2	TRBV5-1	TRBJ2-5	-	CASSLDKNRGGEKETQYF
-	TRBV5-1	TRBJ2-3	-	CASSLGTPGTDTQYF
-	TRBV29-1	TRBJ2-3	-	CSVGDGSSTDTQYF
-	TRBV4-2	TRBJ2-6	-	CASSQLDSSGANVLTF